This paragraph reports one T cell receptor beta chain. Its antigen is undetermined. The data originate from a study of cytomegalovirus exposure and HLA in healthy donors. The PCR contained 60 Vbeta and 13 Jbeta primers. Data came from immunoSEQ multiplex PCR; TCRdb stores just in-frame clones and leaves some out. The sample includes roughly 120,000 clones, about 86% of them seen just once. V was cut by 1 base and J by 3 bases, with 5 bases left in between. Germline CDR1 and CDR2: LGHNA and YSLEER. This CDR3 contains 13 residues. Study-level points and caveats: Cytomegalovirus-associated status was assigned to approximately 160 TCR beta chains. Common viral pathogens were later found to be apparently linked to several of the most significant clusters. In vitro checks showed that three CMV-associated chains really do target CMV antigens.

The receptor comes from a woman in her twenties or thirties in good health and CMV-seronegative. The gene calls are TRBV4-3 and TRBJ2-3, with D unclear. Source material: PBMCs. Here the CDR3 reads CASSQVETDTQYF. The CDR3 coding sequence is TGCGCCAGCAGCCAAGTGGAGACAGATACGCAGTATTTT.